This T cell receptor (beta chain) was captured by sequencing in a study of T cell repertoires in cytomegalovirus infection. Study details: Matching HLA type, along with CMV infection, was indicated by public TCR beta signatures.

In TCRdb, the reads were re-called with MiXCR into one record per CDR3 protein. The sample records 90,000 to 120,000 distinct CDR3 sequences, less than 25% being singletons. With 6 bases clipped from V and 6 bases from J, the junction kept 7 bases outside the gene matches. The CDR3 is 14 residues long. In germline, CDR1 is MNHNY, CDR2 SVGAGI (reference sequence). This TCR came from a human donor in good health (CMV status not recorded). Some clones in this sample may be carry-over from other donors' samples. The genes are TRBV6-6 and TRBJ1-5, with 8 bases aligning to TRBD1. Sequenced: CD8+ T cells from PBMCs. The CDR3 spells CASSPDRGGQPQHF. For the CDR3, the DNA is TGTGCCAGCAGCCCCGACAGGGGTGGTCAGCCCCAGCATTTT.